The rows below give T cell receptor beta chains drawn from one sample of a study of T cell responses to AZD1222 COVID-19 vaccine. Generated by immunoSEQ multiplex PCR, the TCRdb table keeps only in-frame clones and is missing some. Of more than 95,000 clones listed, 80% to 95% are singletons. Sequences were derived from peripheral blood, sampled on day 0 of AZD1222 vaccination. These receptors were taken from an adult in good health. CDR3s include the opening cysteine and the closing phenylalanine or tryptophan. A D gene is named only where the DNA matches it firmly. A clone size is listed for some rows: how often the clone was seen (once, few, many), or a class if it is expanded.

d_gene	v_gene	abundance	j_gene	CDR3nt	CDR3aa
NA	TRBV28	NA	TRBJ1-1	TGTGCCAGCAGTTCCATGGCGGGGTGGGACACTGAAGCTTTCTTT	CASSSMAGWDTEAFF
NA	TRBV10-3	NA	TRBJ2-7	TGTGCCATCAGTGAGTCGACGGGAACCTACGAGCAGTACTTC	CAISESTGTYEQYF
NA	TRBV28	once	TRBJ1-1	TGTGCCAGCGGAGGGCCTGAAGCTTTCTTT	CASGGPEAFF
NA	TRBV27	NA	TRBJ1-1	TGTGCCAGCAGTTTACGCCGGACCCCTATGAACACTGAAGCTTTCTTT	CASSLRRTPMNTEAFF
NA	TRBV5-4	NA	TRBJ2-1	TGTGCCAGCAGCCCTCCGGGACTCGAAGAGAATGAGCAGTTCTTC	CASSPPGLEENEQFF
TRBD1	TRBV5-5	NA	TRBJ2-5	TGTGCCAGCAGCTTGTTTGCGGCGAGACAGGGCCGGCGAGAGACCCAGTACTTC	CASSLFAARQGRRETQYF
TRBD1	TRBV4-2	NA	TRBJ2-2	TGTGCCAGCAGCCAAGATAAGACAGGGGACCACACCGGGGAGCTGTTTTTT	CASSQDKTGDHTGELFF
TRBD1	TRBV15	NA	TRBJ1-5	TGTGCCACCAGCAGAGATCGGACAGGGGGTATCCAGCATTTT	CATSRDRTGGIQHF
NA	TRBV27	once	TRBJ2-7	TGTGCCAGCAGTTTGGCGGAGAACTACGAGCAGTACTTC	CASSLAENYEQYF
TRBD2	TRBV6-5	NA	TRBJ2-5	TGTGCCAGCAAGGGTAGTACGGGGGGTCAAGAGACCCAGTACTTC	CASKGSTGGQETQYF
TRBD2	TRBV30	NA	TRBJ2-3	TGTGCCTGGAGAGAGCGGGGGGCAGATACGCAGTATTTT	CAWRERGADTQYF
NA	TRBV30	NA	TRBJ2-5	TGTGCCTGGAGTTTTGGCAGGGGTTACGAGACCCAGTACTTC	CAWSFGRGYETQYF
TRBD2	TRBV12-5	NA	TRBJ2-2	TGTGCTAGTGGCACCGGGACTAGCGGGGGGCGGACCGGGGAGCTGTTTTTT	CASGTGTSGGRTGELFF
NA	TRBV18	NA	TRBJ2-5	TGTGCCAGCTCCCCTCAGGGTGTCGAGACCCAGTACTTC	CASSPQGVETQYF
TRBD1	TRBV18	NA	TRBJ2-7	TGTGCCAGCTCTCTACGCGGGACAGGGGTCTACGAGCAGTACTTC	CASSLRGTGVYEQYF
NA	TRBV2	NA	TRBJ1-1	TGTGCCAGCGCGACAGAATATTACACTGAAGCTTTCTTT	CASATEYYTEAFF
NA	TRBV9	NA	TRBJ2-7	TGTGCCAGCAGCCCGGGACTGGATAGGTACGAGCAGTACTTC	CASSPGLDRYEQYF
NA	TRBV9	NA	TRBJ2-1	TGTGCCAGCAGCGCCCCCGGGACCCAACTTTACAATGAGCAGTTCTTC	CASSAPGTQLYNEQFF
NA	TRBV2	NA	TRBJ1-1	TGTGCCAGCAGATCAACAGGGTGGGACACTGAAGCTTTCTTT	CASRSTGWDTEAFF
NA	TRBV12-2	NA	TRBJ1-5	TGTGCAAGTCGCCTCCGGACAGGGCGGCAGCCCCAGCATTTT	CASRLRTGRQPQHF
NA	TRBV10-1	once	TRBJ1-1	TGCGCCAGCAGCGCGCAGGTGAACACTGAAGCTTTCTTT	CASSAQVNTEAFF
NA	TRBV27	NA	TRBJ1-6	TGTGCCAGCAGATTTCACCCTCTACGGGACTTCAATTCACCCCTCCACTTT	CASRFHPLRDFNSPLHF
TRBD1	TRBV20-1	NA	TRBJ1-2	TGCAGTGCTAGTAAGGGACAGGGGTTCGGTGGCTACACCTTC	CSASKGQGFGGYTF
NA	TRBV19	NA	TRBJ2-1	TGTGCCAGTAGTATAGGGGAGGGGGTTGGATACAATGAGCAGTTCTTC	CASSIGEGVGYNEQFF
NA	TRBV3-1/TRBV3-2	NA	TRBJ1-2	TGTGCCAGCAGCTTGTACTATGGCTACACCTTC	CASSLYYGYTF
NA	TRBV20-1	NA	TRBJ2-7	TGCAGTGCTAGTCCAGGGACCGAGCAGTACTTC	CSASPGTEQYF
NA	TRBV11-3	NA	TRBJ2-2	TGTGCCAGCAGCTTCCGGGGGTCTAATCCCGGGGAGCTGTTTTTT	CASSFRGSNPGELFF
NA	TRBV29-1	NA	TRBJ2-3	TGCAGCGTTGACAACCCAAGGGCCCCCACAGATACGCAGTATTTT	CSVDNPRAPTDTQYF
TRBD1	TRBV10-3	NA	TRBJ1-1	TGTGCCGCCGTAGGACAGGGAAAAGGCACTGAAGCTTTCTTT	CAAVGQGKGTEAFF
NA	TRBV19	NA	TRBJ1-4	TGTGCCAGTACCCTGGGCGGCAGTGAAAAACTGTTTTTT	CASTLGGSEKLFF
TRBD1	TRBV29-1	NA	TRBJ2-7	TGCAGCGTCTCCGGGACAGGGGACTACGAGCAGTACTTC	CSVSGTGDYEQYF
TRBD2	TRBV30	NA	TRBJ2-1	TGTGCCTGGGACGGCGGGGGGGCGGCCTACAATGAGCAGTTCTTC	CAWDGGGAAYNEQFF
NA	TRBV13	NA	TRBJ2-5	TGTGCCAGCAGCTTAGCTGCGAGTAAAGAGACCCAGTACTTC	CASSLAASKETQYF
TRBD1	TRBV10-2	NA	TRBJ1-2	TGCGCCAGCAGTCCTGGACAGGCCTATGGCTACACCTTC	CASSPGQAYGYTF
TRBD1	TRBV28	NA	TRBJ1-5	TGTGCCAGCAGTTTAGACAGGGGATCTCCCATTATTAGCAATCAGCCCCAGCATTTT	CASSLDRGSPIISNQPQHF
TRBD1	TRBV7-9	NA	TRBJ2-7	TGTGCCAGCAGCTTAGAGGTAACAGGGGGAGCCGAGCAGTACTTC	CASSLEVTGGAEQYF
NA	TRBV2	NA	TRBJ1-4	TGTGCCACCGGGTGGCAGTTTGAAAAACTGTTTTTT	CATGWQFEKLFF
NA	TRBV5-1	NA	TRBJ2-7	TGCGCCAGCAGCGAGCCAACAGGGACCCACGAGCAGTACTTC	CASSEPTGTHEQYF
NA	TRBV28	NA	TRBJ2-1	TGTGCCAGCAGCCCCCTTTCTAGCTACAATGAGCAGTTCTTC	CASSPLSSYNEQFF